This TCR beta chain was recovered during a study of CD8+ T cells in alopecia areata listed by TCRdb under 2018. Describing the broader study: Treated patients were enrolled in an open-label pilot trial of oral tofacitinib at 5 to 10 mg twice daily for moderate-to-severe alopecia areata. Tofacitinib was administered for 6 to 18 months, and 6 months of follow-up off drug were then conducted to assess delayed response and recurrence. The SALT score, which quantifies the percentage of affected scalp surface area, was used to measure disease severity in treated patients. To study T cell clonal expansion in alopecia areata, the researchers applied high-throughput TCRbeta sequencing to both the C3H/HeJ mouse model and human patients. Human TCRbeta sequencing covered scalp tissue and sorted CD4+ and CD8+ peripheral blood T cells from patchy and totalis/universalis alopecia areata patients and healthy controls. Biopsies were taken from tofacitinib-treated patients at baseline and again at 4 and 24 weeks into treatment, and several of those patients also had a later scalp biopsy. Clonality in the scalp was compared among normal scalp (n=4), patchy alopecia areata scalp (n=8), and alopecia totalis/universalis scalp (n=8). The RNA source kit depended on sample type: the PAXgene miRNA kit for fixed scalp, the miRNeasy kit for PBMCs, and the RNeasy kit for mouse skin. TCRbeta CDR3 regions were amplified by immunoSEQ multiplex PCR with 35 Vbeta forward and 13 Jbeta reverse primers.

Summary of the overall study and its limitations: Higher clonality and more expanded CD8+ clones were observed in lesional scalp than in normal scalp, particularly in alopecia totalis/universalis, a finding suggestive of antigenic drive. Because the treated cohort was small and included a single nonresponder, larger studies are needed to assess links between baseline CD8+ expansion and response. Shared TCR sequences between patients were less evident than in mice, which may be partly attributable to HLA diversity in the patient population. During tofacitinib treatment, many expanded lesional clones stuck around in both scalp and blood, and this persistence may partly explain why relapse happens after treatment is stopped. With tofacitinib, both scalp clonality and the number of expanded CD8+ clones among the top 100 scalp clones went down significantly. Resident alphabeta T cells in normal human skin are also sequenced, complicating scalp TCR repertoire analysis, unlike mouse skin dominated by gammadelta T cells.

This clone was counted a single time. What antigen it recognizes has not been identified. The record has no base qualities; no much larger clone is one base away. The time point label, read with the paper, signifies: four to five weeks on oral tofacitinib. Per the publication, the treatment or condition label means: oral pan-JAK inhibitor, 5-10 mg twice daily. Peripheral blood and lesional scalp punch biopsies were obtained from patients with alopecia areata. After PBMCs were isolated by density centrifugation and stained for CD3, CD4 and CD8, a FACSAria was used to sort CD4+ and CD8+ T cells. Libraries were prepared through the immunoSEQ multiplex PCR assay. For TCR sequencing, RNA was extracted from every sample and reverse transcribed into cDNA to serve as template. First-strand cDNA was synthesized with SuperScript III using a 2:1 mix of oligo-dT and random hexamers. A synthetic immune receptor repertoire was used to measure amplification bias, and any remaining bias was corrected computationally. On the study's bioinformatics: After raw reads were preprocessed to remove errors, the CDR3 was defined following IMGT conventions as running from the conserved cysteine to phenylalanine. Clonality was computed as 1 minus the Shannon entropy, with the entropy normalized by log2 of the number of productive unique TCRs. Scalp TCRbeta sequences were cross-referenced with sorted blood CD4 and CD8 repertoires so that the CD4 or CD8 identity of scalp clones could be inferred. Here the immuneACCESS table is served through TCRdb, limited to in-frame sequences with V and J called. Missing clones are a known gap in these copies; in checked studies unresolved V genes cover under half, and the rest lacks a known reason. D and trimming were read from the DNA, whereas the V and J calls and clone size are those reported in that table. The table for this sample lists some 220,000 clones; more than 45% of them were counted only once. Together, the top ten hold around 1.6% of the sample.

The specimen was CD4+ T cells sorted from blood, collected at week 4, from a patient treated with tofacitinib. The source of this sequence is a human donor with alopecia areata.

The base sequence is TGCGCCAGCAGCCCGGGACTAGCGAATGAGCAGTACTTC. It specifies CASSPGLANEQYF. The chain joins TRBV5-1 to TRBJ2-7; the junction holds 10 bases that match TRBD2. The CDR3 contains 13 residues, cysteine and phenylalanine counted. Left in the record is the CDR3 DNA by itself, 39 bases read in frame from the first base. CDR1 and CDR2, looked up from the germline V gene, are SGHRS and YFSETQ. At the junction V is shortened by 4 bases and J by 7 bases; bases outside the gene matches: 5.